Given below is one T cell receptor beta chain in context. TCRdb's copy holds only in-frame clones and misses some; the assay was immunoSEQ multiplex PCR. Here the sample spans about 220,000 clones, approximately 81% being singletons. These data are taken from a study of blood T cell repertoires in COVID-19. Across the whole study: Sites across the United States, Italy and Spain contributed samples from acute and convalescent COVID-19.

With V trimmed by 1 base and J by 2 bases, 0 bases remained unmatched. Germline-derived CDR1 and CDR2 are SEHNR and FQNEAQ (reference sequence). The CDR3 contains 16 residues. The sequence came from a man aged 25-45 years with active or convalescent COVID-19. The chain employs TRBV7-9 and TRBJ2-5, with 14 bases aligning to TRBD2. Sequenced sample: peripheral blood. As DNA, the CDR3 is TGTGCCAGCAGCTTAGGGACTAGCGGGGGGCAAGAGACCCAGTACTTC. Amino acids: CASSLGTSGGQETQYF.